This passage covers 32 T cell receptor beta chains from one sample sequenced in a study of shared clonotypes between healthy human individuals. Only in-frame clones appear in the TCRdb table, and some are missing; sequencing was by immunoSEQ multiplex PCR. The table lists some 1,100,000 clones, more than 75% of them singletons, with 0.52% in the top ten. The sequenced material came from memory CD4+ T cells from PBMCs. Indicated subset: CD45RA-negative fraction. The receptors were sampled from a man between 18 and 35 years old in good health. Some clones in this sample may be carry-over from other donors' samples.

The DNA of the CDR3 is TGTGCCAGCAGCAAAGCCAGGGAGACTAATGAAAAACTGTTTTTT. Its translation is CASSKARETNEKLFF. The gene calls are TRBV21-1 and TRBJ1-4. TRBV21-1 is recorded as a pseudogene. The CDR3 consists of 15 residues.

Notes on this clone: Within the sample, other DNA sequences also encode this same CDR3. V and J are TRBV7-2 and TRBJ1-2; D is possibly TRBD1 (5 bases). The CDR3 covers 14 residues. The germline V gene encodes CDR1 SGHTA and CDR2 FQGNSA. The ends were cut back, 1 base at V and 2 bases at J, with 8 bases in the middle. The CDR3 region has the DNA TGTGCCAGCAGCTTAGGAGGGGCCAACTATGGCTACACCTTC. Amino acids: CASSLGGANYGYTF.

This clone was observed a handful of times. V and J are TRBV2 and TRBJ1-3; D possibly corresponds to TRBD1 (6 bases). The CDR3 is 16 residues long. V lost 4 bases and J 1 base, leaving 14 bases between the germline ends. Germline V gene sequence: CDR1 SNHLY, CDR2 FYNNEI. As DNA, the CDR3 is TGTGCCAGCAGTGTCACGGGGGGCTTATCTGGAAACACCATATATTTT. Translating it yields CASSVTGGLSGNTIYF. The variable domain in full, with the rest retrieved from reference TRBV2 and TRBJ1-3, is EPEVTQTPSHQVTQMGQEVILRCVPISNHLYFYWYRQILGQKVEFLVSFYNNEISEKSEIFDDQFSVERPDGSNFTLKIRSTKLEDSAMYFCASSVTGGLSGNTIYFGEGSWLTVV.

The rearrangement uses TRBV2 and TRBJ1-4, with D possibly TRBD1 on 5 matching bases. The CDR3 spans 14 residues. CDR1 and CDR2 (germline): SNHLY, FYNNEI. With 4 bases removed from V and 6 bases from J, the gap between germline ends came to 12 bases. The CDR3 sequence is CASSVHGADEKLFF. The CDR3 DNA follows: TGTGCCAGCAGTGTTCACGGGGCCGATGAAAAACTGTTTTTT. The variable domain in full, completed from reference TRBV2 and TRBJ1-4, reads EPEVTQTPSHQVTQMGQEVILRCVPISNHLYFYWYRQILGQKVEFLVSFYNNEISEKSEIFDDQFSVERPDGSNFTLKIRSTKLEDSAMYFCASSVHGADEKLFFGSGTQLSVL.

This clone came up a few times. The rearrangement joins TRBV9 to TRBJ1-1; D not resolved. Between the trimmed V and J ends, which lost 4 bases and 0 bases, there was a span of 13 bases. CDR1 is SGDLS, CDR2 YYNGEE, per germline. This CDR3 spans 15 amino acids. CDR3 in DNA: TGTGCCAGCAGCACTTCCGAGGGCATGAACACTGAAGCTTTCTTT. Residues: CASSTSEGMNTEAFF. Based on the CDR3 plus reference TRBV9 and TRBJ1-1, the full variable domain is DSGVTQTPKHLITATGQRVTLRCSPRSGDLSVYWYQQSLDQGLQFLIQYYNGEERAKGNILERFSAQQFPDLHSELNLSSLELGDSALYFCASSTSEGMNTEAFFGQGTRLTVV.

The V call is TRBV5-4, the J call TRBJ2-3; D is possibly TRBD1 or TRBD2 (7 bases each). Trimming removed 0 bases at V and 4 bases at J, with 15 bases between. The CDR3 consists of 16 residues. CDR1 SGHNT and CDR2 YYREEE come from the germline V gene (reference sequence). The CDR3 DNA reads TGTGCCAGCAGCTTGGAGGAGGGAGGGGGCGCAGATACGCAGTATTTT. Translating it yields CASSLEEGGGADTQYF.

In the case of this clone: A single base separates this from a much larger clone, so it may be a read error. The same CDR3 can be traced to other DNA sequences in this sample. J is TRBJ2-5 and V is TRBV7-9; D is unresolved. Per germline, CDR1 SEHNR and CDR2 FQNEAQ (reference sequence). V lost 3 bases to trimming and J lost 5 bases, with 4 bases between them. The CDR3 is made up of 11 amino acids. The CDR3 loop is CASSFGETQYF. The CDR3 DNA follows: TGTGCCAGCAGCTTCGGGGAGACCCAGTACTTC.

The chain is built from TRBV5-5 and TRBJ1-1, with 7 bases lining up with TRBD1. There are 13 residues in the CDR3. The V gene end was trimmed by 7 bases and the J gene end by 3 bases; junction bases not matched to a gene: 6. The germline CDR1 and CDR2 sequences are SGHKS and YYEKEE (reference sequence). CDR3 sequence (DNA): TGTGCCAGCGGATACAGGGGAGACACTGAAGCTTTCTTT. Translating gives CASGYRGDTEAFF.

The J gene is TRBJ2-3, the V gene TRBV29-1, with unresolved D. The CDR3 is made up of 14 amino acids. Trimming removed 6 bases from V and 1 base from J, with 14 bases in between. The germline gives CDR1 SQVTM, CDR2 ANQGSEA. CDR3 region: CSVLPYLRTDTQYF. Written as DNA, the CDR3 is TGCAGCGTCCTTCCGTACCTCCGCACAGATACGCAGTATTTT.

The rearrangement links TRBV5-4 to TRBJ1-2; D is perhaps TRBD1 (5 bases). There are 17 residues in the CDR3. Germline CDR1 is SGHNT and CDR2 is YYREEE (reference sequence). The ends were cut back, 4 bases at V and 7 bases at J, with 26 bases in the middle. The CDR3 spells CASSPTRWSGPPGGYTF. The CDR3 DNA follows: TGTGCCAGCAGCCCCACACGATGGTCGGGGCCCCCAGGTGGCTACACCTTC.

The chain uses TRBV28 and TRBJ2-1, with 9 bases aligning to TRBD2. The V and J ends lost 6 bases and 7 bases, in that order; junction bases with no gene match: 13. The V gene's germline CDR1 is MDHEN and CDR2 SYDVKM. This CDR3 comprises 16 residues. CDR3 sequence: CASSPWGSGSENEQFF. The CDR3 nucleotides read TGTGCCAGCAGCCCTTGGGGTAGCGGGAGTGAAAATGAGCAGTTCTTC.

V usage is TRBV6-1 and J usage is TRBJ1-5; no definite D call. V lost 0 bases to trimming and J lost 6 bases, with 3 bases between them. The CDR3 is 12 residues long. Germline V CDR1 and CDR2: MNHNS, SASEGT. The CDR3 DNA is TGTGCCAGCAGTGAAGCGTTTCAGCCCCAGCATTTT. Protein: CASSEAFQPQHF.

This clone was seen more than once but under ten times. Being one base from a much bigger clone, this may be a read error. Other DNA sequences in the same sample also yield this CDR3. The chain employs TRBV28 and TRBJ1-1; D call uncertain. Trimming left V 2 bases short and J 1 base short, with 5 bases between. CDR3 length equals 13 residues. Germline V CDR1 and CDR2: MDHEN, SYDVKM. The DNA of the CDR3 is TGTGCCAGCAGTTTACTAGGGAACACTGAAGCTTTCTTT. Translating it yields CASSLLGNTEAFF. Looking up the rest from reference TRBV28 and TRBJ1-1 gives the full variable domain: DVKVTQSSRYLVKRTGEKVFLECVQDMDHENMFWYRQDPGLGLRLIYFSYDVKMKEKGDIPEGYSVSREKKERFSLILESASTNQTSMYLCASSLLGNTEAFFGQGTRLTVV.

The CDR3 here is CASSLMGNTEAFF. The CDR3 bases are TGCGCCAGCAGCTTAATGGGGAACACTGAAGCTTTCTTT. V and J are TRBV5-1 and TRBJ1-1; D is unclear. There are 13 residues in the CDR3. The V gene's germline CDR1 is SGHRS and CDR2 YFSETQ. V lost 2 bases and J lost 1, with 6 bases in between. Filled out from reference TRBV5-1 and TRBJ1-1, the complete variable domain reads KAGVTQTPRYLIKTRGQQVTLSCSPISGHRSVSWYQQTPGQGLQFLFEYFSETQRNKGNFPGRFSGRQFSNSRSEMNVSTLELGDSALYLCASSLMGNTEAFFGQGTRLTVV.

The rearrangement links TRBV14 to TRBJ2-6; D gene unclear. The CDR3 totals 14 residues. The germline V and J ends were trimmed by 4 bases and 0 bases, with 4 bases remaining between them. The germline gives CDR1 SGHDN, CDR2 FVKESK. In DNA form, the CDR3 reads TGTGCCAGCAGCCCCATCTCTGGGGCCAACGTCCTGACTTTC. This encodes CASSPISGANVLTF.

The chain is built from TRBV7-3 and TRBJ2-1, with 8 bases fitting TRBD2. CDR1 is SGHTA and CDR2 is FQGTGA in the germline V gene. The CDR3 consists of 15 residues. Losses at the gene ends were 5 bases for V and 5 bases for J; bases not matched to a gene: 8. CDR3 amino acids: CASSPSGSSHNEQFF. In DNA, the CDR3 is TGTGCCAGCAGCCCAAGCGGGAGTTCCCACAATGAGCAGTTCTTC. Combining the CDR3 with reference TRBV7-3 and TRBJ2-1 gives the whole variable domain GAGVSQTPSNKVTEKGKYVELRCDPISGHTALYWYRQSLGQGPEFLIYFQGTGAADDSGLPNDRFFAVRPEGSVSTLKIQRTERGDSAVYLCASSPSGSSHNEQFFGPGTRLTVL.

The chain carries TRBV7-6 and TRBJ1-4; 7 bases match TRBD1. The CDR3 is made up of 18 amino acids. The germline V gene has CDR1 SGHVS and CDR2 FNYEAQ. V shed 5 bases, J shed 0 bases, and the junction held 12 bases outside the gene matches. CDR3: CASSTRRPGQTTNEKLFF. The CDR3 nucleotides read TGTGCCAGCAGCACCCGCCGACCGGGACAGACAACTAATGAAAAACTGTTTTTT.

Concerning this clone: A far bigger clonotype differs at one base, so this is likely a read error. The chain employs TRBV5-5 and TRBJ1-5, with D tentatively TRBD1 (6 bases). Germline-derived CDR1 and CDR2 are SGHKS and YYEKEE (reference sequence). This CDR3 is 14 amino acids long. The germline V and J ends were trimmed by 0 bases and 2 bases, with 6 bases remaining between them. The CDR3 sequence is CASSLDRGNQPQHF. CDR3 sequence (DNA): TGTGCCAGCAGCTTGGACAGGGGCAATCAGCCCCAGCATTTT.

This rearrangement joins TRBV29-1 to TRBJ2-3; 9 nucleotides agree with TRBD2. Germline V lookup: CDR1 SQVTM, CDR2 ANQGSEA. The CDR3 has 15 amino acids. With 3 bases clipped from V and 6 bases from J, the junction kept 10 bases outside the gene matches. CDR3 bases: TGCAGCGTTGAGTCACCGCTAGCGGGGTGGGATACGCAGTATTTT. This sequence encodes CSVESPLAGWDTQYF.

This clone was seen only a few times. V is TRBV6-1 and J is TRBJ2-7; D is unclear. This CDR3 is built from 15 residues. V dropped 2 bases and J dropped 2 bases, with 13 bases sitting between them. Germline assignment: CDR1 MNHNS and CDR2 SASEGT. The CDR3 protein is CASSETALLPYEQYF. Here the CDR3 DNA reads TGTGCCAGCAGTGAAACCGCCCTGCTTCCCTACGAGCAGTACTTC.

On this clone itself: The same CDR3 arises from other DNA sequences in this sample as well. V and J are TRBV5-1 and TRBJ2-5, with 9 nucleotides matching TRBD2. CDR1 and CDR2 from the germline V gene are SGHRS and YFSETQ. V was pared by 2 bases and J by 2 bases, with 1 base of the junction left unmatched. CDR3 length equals 14 residues. CDR3 sequence: CASSFTSGQETQYF. Here the CDR3 DNA reads TGCGCCAGCAGCTTTACTAGCGGGCAAGAGACCCAGTACTTC.

The chain uses TRBV5-1 and TRBJ2-5; 16 bases are a match to TRBD2. The CDR3 length is 20 residues. J was trimmed by 8 bases and V by 4 bases; bases with no gene match: 20. Germline CDR1 SGHRS, CDR2 YFSETQ. The CDR3 bases are TGCGCCAGCAGCCCGGGGACTAGCGGGAGGGCCGTCGGCATAGCCGGAACCCAGTACTTC. It specifies CASSPGTSGRAVGIAGTQYF.

This clone has a single count. The chain employs TRBV4-2 and TRBJ2-1; D may correspond to TRBD1 or TRBD2 (5 bases each). The CDR3 runs to 15 residues. CDR1 and CDR2 (germline): LGHNA, YNFKEQ. With 4 bases removed from V and 3 bases from J, the gap between germline ends came to 13 bases. CDR3 amino acids: CASSRVGRVYNEQFF. Here the CDR3 DNA reads TGTGCCAGCAGCCGAGTGGGGCGGGTCTACAATGAGCAGTTCTTC.

The chain couples TRBV11-3 to TRBJ2-1, with a possible D match to TRBD2 (5 bases). The CDR3 sequence is 13 residues long. V was trimmed by 5 bases and J by 9 bases, leaving 14 bases between them. Per germline, CDR1 SGHNT and CDR2 YENEEA. This CDR3 is CASSIGSGSEQFF. For the CDR3, the DNA is TGTGCCAGCAGCATTGGGAGCGGCAGTGAGCAGTTCTTC.

The gene calls are TRBV5-1 and TRBJ2-3, with 9 positions matching TRBD1. The CDR3 length is 16 residues. The V and J ends lost 0 bases and 1 base, in that order; junction bases with no gene match: 3. Germline CDR1 and CDR2: SGHRS and YFSETQ. CDR3 protein: CASSLVRDRGTDTQYF. The CDR3 DNA follows: TGCGCCAGCAGCTTGGTACGGGACAGGGGCACAGATACGCAGTATTTT.

J is TRBJ2-7 and V is TRBV5-4; D gene uncertain. Germline CDR1 reads SGHNT; CDR2 reads YYREEE (reference sequence). The CDR3 length is 15 residues. V dropped 3 bases and J dropped 7 bases, with 20 bases sitting between them. CDR3 residues: CASSSNVEAGWEQYF. DNA of the CDR3: TGTGCCAGCAGCTCTAACGTGGAAGCCGGCTGGGAGCAGTACTTC.

This clone was counted only a few times. This specimen includes other DNA sequences encoding the same CDR3. The chain employs TRBV11-2 and TRBJ2-2; D not resolved. Per the germline V gene, CDR1 is SGHAT and CDR2 is FQNNGV. V dropped 3 bases and J dropped 0 bases, with 8 bases sitting between them. This CDR3 has 15 residues. The CDR3 here is CASSFGPTNTGELFF. The CDR3 DNA reads TGTGCCAGCAGCTTTGGCCCTACGAACACCGGGGAGCTGTTTTTT.

The J gene is TRBJ2-7, the V gene TRBV10-3; no reliable D call. Trimming cost V 3 bases and J 4 bases, with 16 bases left between them. The CDR3 spans 15 residues. From germline, CDR1 is ENHRY and CDR2 SYGVKD. The CDR3 protein is CAISDSVGIPYEQYF. As DNA, the CDR3 is TGTGCCATCAGTGACTCAGTCGGAATCCCTTACGAGCAGTACTTC.

DNA of the CDR3: TGTGCCACCAGCAGAGATGTAGCATCGCCCTACAATGAGCAGTTCTTC. Translated: CATSRDVASPYNEQFF. The V and J genes are TRBV15 and TRBJ2-1, with D unclear. V lost 0 bases to trimming and J lost 2 bases, with 11 bases between them. Germline lookup yields CDR1 LNHNV and CDR2 YYDKDF (reference sequence). This CDR3 has 16 amino acids.

The V gene is TRBV28, the J gene TRBJ1-1; D is possibly TRBD1 (5 bases). Trimming stripped 7 bases from V and 7 bases from J, with 13 bases between. The V gene's germline CDR1 is MDHEN and CDR2 SYDVKM. This CDR3 has 12 amino acids. CDR3 DNA sequence: TGTGCCAGCATAGTCGGGGGGGGTGAAGCTTTCTTT. This codes for CASIVGGGEAFF.

The rearrangement uses TRBV9 and TRBJ2-7; D may be TRBD1 (6 bases). V lost 0 bases and J lost 3, with 13 bases in between. Germline lookup yields CDR1 SGDLS and CDR2 YYNGEE. This CDR3 contains 15 residues. CDR3 region: CASSVGAGVNYEQYF. CDR3 bases: TGTGCCAGCAGCGTAGGGGCAGGGGTCAACTACGAGCAGTACTTC. The full variable domain, with the rest looked up from reference TRBV9 and TRBJ2-7, is DSGVTQTPKHLITATGQRVTLRCSPRSGDLSVYWYQQSLDQGLQFLIQYYNGEERAKGNILERFSAQQFPDLHSELNLSSLELGDSALYFCASSVGAGVNYEQYFGPGTRLTVT.

The chain uses TRBV2 and TRBJ2-1; TRBD2 agrees at 12 bases. The germline V gene encodes CDR1 SNHLY and CDR2 FYNNEI. This CDR3 spans 15 amino acids. V shed 3 bases, J shed 9 bases, and the junction held 6 bases outside the gene matches. The CDR3 sequence is CASSDRLAGEVEQFF. The CDR3, as DNA: TGTGCCAGCAGTGACCGACTAGCGGGAGAGGTTGAGCAGTTCTTC.